What follows are 32 T cell receptor beta chains derived from one specimen sequenced in a study of Ad26.COV2.S vaccination and SARS-CoV-2 variants (dated by TCRdb to the early 2020s). The library was built by means of the immunoSEQ multiplex PCR assay. Imported from immuneACCESS, the table was reduced by TCRdb to in-frame sequences with V and J called. These copies leave out some clones; in studies compared against another copy, an unresolved V gene accounts for under half, and the cause of the remainder is not known. In this sample the table shows approximately 500,000 clones, around 88% of which occur a single time. The top ten hold 13% of the sample. In light of the paper, this sample's treatment or condition label describes: around 19 received Ad26.COV2.S at low or high dose, single or two shots; 5 received placebo; per-sample allocation not given. Repertoires of vaccine and placebo recipients were sequenced from samples taken on day 63 after the first injection.

The sequences come from peripheral blood, collected in a trial of Ad26.COV2.S vaccine versus placebo. The receptors derive from a person between 18 and 59 years old who received the Ad26.COV2.S COVID-19 vaccine or a placebo.

The V gene is TRBV11-2, the J gene TRBJ2-5; the D is unclear. The CDR3 consists of 14 residues. V lost 5 bases, J lost 4 bases, and 14 bases lay in between. From germline, CDR1 is SGHAT and CDR2 FQNNGV. In DNA form, the CDR3 reads TGTGCCAGCAGCACGATTCCCAGCATAGAGACCCAGTACTTC. Its protein product is CASSTIPSIETQYF.

This chain uses TRBV7-2 with TRBJ2-3; D is possibly TRBD2 (6 bases). The CDR3 is 12 residues long. In germline, CDR1 is SGHTA, CDR2 FQGNSA. Trimming left V 6 bases short and J 6 bases short, with 10 bases between. The CDR3 DNA reads TGTGCCAGCAGTGGAGGGAGGGATACGCAGTATTTT. As protein: CASSGGRDTQYF.

The V gene is TRBV25-1, the J gene TRBJ2-2, with 7 positions matching TRBD2. The germline V gene encodes CDR1 MGHDK and CDR2 SYGVNS. With 0 bases clipped from V and 6 bases from J, the junction kept 4 bases outside the gene matches. This CDR3 is built from 15 residues. CDR3 residues: CASSEYGTKAGELFF. Written as DNA, the CDR3 is TGTGCCAGCAGTGAATATGGGACTAAGGCCGGGGAGCTGTTTTTT.

V usage is TRBV10-3 and J usage is TRBJ1-3; D remains unclear. Germline assignment: CDR1 ENHRY and CDR2 SYGVKD. Trimming took 3 bases from V and 5 from J, leaving 14 bases between them. The CDR3 extends over 15 amino acids. Here the CDR3 DNA reads TGTGCCATCAGTGAATCCGCGGACGTCAGAAACACCATATATTTT. Protein: CAISESADVRNTIYF.

The chain employs TRBV7-3 and TRBJ2-7, with D possibly being TRBD2 (5 bases). The germline CDR1 and CDR2 sequences are SGHTA and FQGTGA. Deletions cut 3 bases from V and 2 bases from J, with 23 bases between. This CDR3 is built from 18 residues. This chain's CDR3 is CASSLGPPGSWGTYEQYF. CDR3 coding DNA: TGTGCCAGCAGCTTGGGCCCCCCGGGATCTTGGGGAACCTACGAGCAGTACTTC. Using reference TRBV7-3 and TRBJ2-7 for the parts outside the CDR3, the full variable domain is GAGVSQTPSNKVTEKGKYVELRCDPISGHTALYWYRQSLGQGPEFLIYFQGTGAADDSGLPNDRFFAVRPEGSVSTLKIQRTERGDSAVYLCASSLGPPGSWGTYEQYFGPGTRLTVT.

V gene TRBV7-2 combines with J gene TRBJ2-5, with D maybe TRBD2 (5 bases). V lost 1 base and J lost 2, with 14 bases in between. CDR3 length: 16 amino acids. Germline lookup yields CDR1 SGHTA and CDR2 FQGNSA. CDR3 protein: CASSLGLWAGQETQYF. CDR3 bases: TGTGCCAGCAGCTTAGGACTGTGGGCGGGTCAAGAGACCCAGTACTTC.

The chain has TRBV19 and TRBJ2-3; 13 nucleotides agree with TRBD2. Germline V gene sequence: CDR1 LNHDA, CDR2 SQIVND (reference sequence). The CDR3 consists of 18 residues. Losses at the gene ends were 4 bases for V and 3 bases for J; bases not matched to a gene: 10. CDR3 sequence: CASSTELTSGRRTDTQYF. The CDR3 bases are TGTGCCAGTAGTACAGAACTGACTAGCGGGAGGAGGACAGATACGCAGTATTTT.

The chain couples TRBV28 to TRBJ2-7, with 9 positions matching TRBD2. V was clipped by 11 bases and J by 3 bases; unmatched bases: 14. Looked up from germline, CDR1 is MDHEN and CDR2 is SYDVKM. The CDR3 loop spans 15 amino acids. The CDR3 DNA follows: TGTGCCGAAGCGGCTAGCGGGAAAGGGATCTACGAGCAGTACTTC. Translating gives CAEAASGKGIYEQYF.

The chain uses TRBV10-3 and TRBJ1-4; D gene uncertain. Germline CDR1 reads ENHRY; CDR2 reads SYGVKD. CDR3 length: 14 amino acids. V lost 10 bases to trimming and J lost 0 bases, with 12 bases between them. In DNA form, the CDR3 reads TGTGCCACCCCAAGCGTTGCAACTAATGAAAAACTGTTTTTT. Protein: CATPSVATNEKLFF.

V usage is TRBV11-2 and J usage is TRBJ2-1; D gene unclear. Trimming pared 5 bases from V and 4 bases from J, leaving 12 bases between. The germline CDR1 and CDR2 sequences are SGHAT and FQNNGV. The CDR3 covers 14 residues. The CDR3 loop reads CASSADSVYNEQFF. CDR3 nucleotide sequence: TGTGCCAGCAGCGCCGACTCCGTTTACAATGAGCAGTTCTTC.

This clone appeared once. This sequence joins TRBV5-4 and TRBJ1-4; no firm D call. CDR3 length equals 14 residues. Between the trimmed V and J ends, which lost 4 bases and 0 bases, there was a span of 7 bases. Germline V gene sequence: CDR1 SGHNT, CDR2 YYREEE (reference sequence). CDR3 residues: CASSLGATNEKLFF. The CDR3 DNA follows: TGTGCCAGCAGCCTGGGAGCAACTAATGAAAAACTGTTTTTT.

CDR3 bases: TGTGCCAGCAGGGAGATTGGGACGGGTCGCTCCTACGAGCAGTACTTC. It is translated as CASREIGTGRSYEQYF. The chain is built from TRBV28 and TRBJ2-7; TRBD1 or TRBD2 may be the D gene (5 bases each). The germline V gene encodes CDR1 MDHEN and CDR2 SYDVKM. This CDR3 is built from 16 residues. V was shortened by 6 bases and J by 0 bases, with 18 bases between the two germline ends.

The genes are TRBV5-6 and TRBJ1-5; D call uncertain. V was cut by 2 bases and J by 7 bases, with 10 bases left in between. From germline, CDR1 is SGHDT and CDR2 YYEEEE. The length of the CDR3 is 13 residues. CDR3 loop: CASSLSTAQPQHF. CDR3 bases: TGTGCCAGCAGCTTATCCACGGCCCAGCCCCAGCATTTT.

The DNA for the CDR3 is TGTGCCAGCAGCCTTGCGGGAGGGCTGTACAATGAGCAGTTCTTC. This gives the protein CASSLAGGLYNEQFF. The chain uses TRBV14 and TRBJ2-1; 9 nucleotides match TRBD2. The CDR3 length is 15 residues. V was clipped by 4 bases and J by 4 bases; unmatched bases: 5. Germline-derived CDR1 and CDR2 are SGHDN and FVKESK.

The rearrangement uses TRBV6-5 and TRBJ1-5, with D tentatively TRBD1 (5 bases). CDR3 size: 15 residues. Germline CDR1 reads MNHEY; CDR2 reads SVGAGI. V lost 5 bases and J 5 bases, leaving 16 bases between the germline ends. CDR3 nucleotides: TGTGCCAGCAGTCCCCGTTGGGGGAGCGATCAGCCCCAGCATTTT. This translates into CASSPRWGSDQPQHF.

The chain joins TRBV7-2 to TRBJ2-7, with D possibly matching TRBD2 (5 bases). The CDR3 spans 14 residues. The germline gives CDR1 SGHTA, CDR2 FQGNSA. V was clipped by 5 bases and J by 2 bases, with 13 bases between them. The CDR3 here is CASSPRGLAYEQYF. CDR3 nucleotides: TGTGCCAGCAGCCCCCGCGGGTTGGCCTACGAGCAGTACTTC.

This chain connects TRBV14 to TRBJ2-6; weak D call: TRBD2 (5 bases). Germline CDR1 is SGHDN and CDR2 is FVKESK. V lost 2 bases and J 4 bases, leaving 12 bases between the germline ends. CDR3 length: 16 residues. CDR3 sequence: CASSQITGSGANVLTF. In DNA form, the CDR3 reads TGTGCCAGCAGCCAAATCACGGGGTCCGGGGCCAACGTCCTGACTTTC.

This clone was seen a single time. The chain uses TRBV10-3 and TRBJ1-4; TRBD1 matches at 7 bases. The CDR3 consists of 13 residues. Germline CDR1 ENHRY, CDR2 SYGVKD. After removal of 6 bases from V and 8 bases from J, the junction contained 6 bases not matched to a gene. CDR3 in DNA: TGTGCCATCAGCCCACAGGGGCGCGAAAAACTGTTTTTT. It encodes CAISPQGREKLFF.

V gene TRBV5-1 combines with J gene TRBJ2-7; 7 bases fit TRBD1. The CDR3 covers 15 residues. The germline CDR1 and CDR2 sequences are SGHRS and YFSETQ. V lost 6 bases to trimming and J lost 1 base; unmatched junction nucleotides: 10. The CDR3 here is CASKDGTVGSYEQYF. CDR3 nucleotide sequence: TGCGCCAGCAAAGACGGGACAGTGGGATCCTACGAGCAGTACTTC.

The rearrangement joins TRBV10-1 to TRBJ2-6; TRBD2 matches at 12 bases. Germline CDR1 reads WNHNN; CDR2 reads SYGVQD (reference sequence). The junction had 12 bases not matched to a gene; V was cut back by 8 bases and J by 4 bases. The CDR3 contains 18 residues. The CDR3 nucleotides are TGCGCCAGCGTTGTCGCTAGCGGGAGGGTCCCCGGGGCCAACGTCCTGACTTTC. Amino acid sequence: CASVVASGRVPGANVLTF.

V gene TRBV25-1 combines with J gene TRBJ2-3; 8 nucleotides line up with TRBD2. V dropped 7 bases and J dropped 4; count of bases not matched to a gene: 4. Germline values: CDR1 MGHDK, CDR2 SYGVNS. The CDR3 extends over 13 amino acids. This chain's CDR3 is CASTLAGADTQYF. In DNA, the CDR3 is TGTGCCAGCACCCTAGCGGGCGCAGATACGCAGTATTTT. The full variable domain, rest sourced from reference TRBV25-1 and TRBJ2-3, is EADIYQTPRYLVIGTGKKITLECSQTMGHDKMYWYQQDPGMELHLIHYSYGVNSTEKGDLSSESTVSRIRTEHFPLTLESARPSHTSQYLCASTLAGADTQYFGPGTRLTVL.

The chain carries TRBV5-5 and TRBJ1-5; D gene ambiguous. V gave up 4 bases and J gave up 4 bases, with 9 bases separating them. CDR3 length: 13 residues. CDR1 is SGHKS, CDR2 YYEKEE, per germline (reference sequence). The CDR3 protein is CASSRAGNQPQHF. The CDR3 coding sequence is TGTGCCAGCAGCCGGGCGGGTAATCAGCCCCAGCATTTT.

This clone was detected only once. J is TRBJ2-1 and V is TRBV11-2; unclear D gene. Per germline, CDR1 SGHAT and CDR2 FQNNGV. The CDR3 runs 16 residues. V lost 5 bases to trimming and J lost 1 base, with 15 bases between them. This CDR3 reads CASSHSAPDSYNEQFF. In DNA, the CDR3 is TGTGCCAGCAGCCATTCTGCCCCTGATTCCTACAATGAGCAGTTCTTC.

This chain joins TRBV28 and TRBJ2-3, with 10 bases matching TRBD2. From germline, CDR1 is MDHEN and CDR2 SYDVKM. The CDR3 runs 13 residues. V was pared by 10 bases and J by 6 bases, with 7 bases of the junction left unmatched. CDR3 bases: TGTGCCACTGTAGCGGGAGGCCTTGATACGCAGTATTTT. This translates into CATVAGGLDTQYF.

This rearrangement joins TRBV23-1 to TRBJ1-2, with D maybe TRBD1 (5 bases). TRBV23-1 is reported as an ORF; its role is uncertain. V was shortened by 0 bases and J by 4 bases, with 12 bases between the two germline ends. This CDR3 spans 15 amino acids. Here the CDR3 reads CASSQSGSGTYGYTF. CDR3 nucleotides: TGCGCCAGCAGTCAATCGGGAAGTGGGACCTATGGCTACACCTTC.

This clone has only one observation. The chain joins TRBV28 to TRBJ1-4, with D possibly matching TRBD1 (5 bases). The CDR3 runs to 14 residues. The germline V and J ends were trimmed by 8 bases and 8 bases, with 18 bases remaining between them. Germline V gives CDR1 MDHEN, CDR2 SYDVKM. The CDR3 here is CASFEGPKGEKLFF. As DNA, the CDR3 is TGTGCCAGCTTTGAGGGGCCGAAGGGCGAAAAACTGTTTTTT. The whole variable domain, remainder taken from reference TRBV28 and TRBJ1-4, is DVKVTQSSRYLVKRTGEKVFLECVQDMDHENMFWYRQDPGLGLRLIYFSYDVKMKEKGDIPEGYSVSREKKERFSLILESASTNQTSMYLCASFEGPKGEKLFFGSGTQLSVL.

The rearrangement links TRBV11-2 to TRBJ2-2, with unresolved D. Trimming stripped 4 bases from V and 7 bases from J, with 16 bases between. CDR1 and CDR2 (germline): SGHAT, FQNNGV. CDR3 length: 15 amino acids. In DNA, the CDR3 is TGTGCCAGCAGCTCAGGCGTCTTCTCTGGCGGGGAGCTGTTTTTT. This translates into CASSSGVFSGGELFF.

The chain combines TRBV19 with TRBJ1-2; 12 nucleotides match TRBD1. Trimming at V came to 5 bases and at J to 4 bases, leaving 8 bases not matched to a gene. CDR3 length equals 16 residues. The germline V gene has CDR1 LNHDA and CDR2 SQIVND (reference sequence). CDR3 in amino acids: CASSPRDRGRGYGYTF. The CDR3 bases are TGTGCCAGTAGTCCCCGGGACAGGGGGCGCGGCTATGGCTACACCTTC.

The V gene is TRBV7-8, the J gene TRBJ1-5; TRBD1 matches 8 bases. CDR1 is SGHVS, CDR2 FQNEAQ, per germline. This CDR3 contains 15 residues. Trimming at V came to 5 bases and at J to 5 bases, leaving 8 bases not matched to a gene. This CDR3 reads CASSEKTGGYQPQHF. Written as DNA, the CDR3 is TGTGCCAGCAGCGAAAAAACAGGGGGGTATCAGCCCCAGCATTTT.

This chain links TRBV19 with TRBJ2-1; D not resolved. Deletions cut 1 base from V and 5 bases from J, with 3 bases between. Looked up from germline, CDR1 is LNHDA and CDR2 is SQIVND (reference sequence). The CDR3 is 12 residues long. As DNA, the CDR3 is TGTGCCAGTAGTATAGCCAACAATGAGCAGTTCTTC. Translated: CASSIANNEQFF.

The V gene is TRBV19, the J gene TRBJ2-1; 10 bases align to TRBD1. V trimming: 6 bases; J trimming: 10 bases; junction bases outside the gene matches: 12. This CDR3 is built from 15 residues. CDR1 is LNHDA, CDR2 SQIVND, per germline (reference sequence). The CDR3 DNA follows: TGTGCCAGTAGCCCTAACCCGGGACAGGGGACGGAGCAGTTCTTC. Residues: CASSPNPGQGTEQFF. Supplemented by reference TRBV19 and TRBJ2-1, the full variable domain reads DGGITQSPKYLFRKEGQNVTLSCEQNLNHDAMYWYRQDPGQGLRLIYYSQIVNDFQKGDIAEGYSVSREKKESFPLTVTSAQKNPTAFYLCASSPNPGQGTEQFFGPGTRLTVL.

This chain uses TRBV19 with TRBJ1-5; D is ambiguous. Germline V gene data show CDR1 as LNHDA and CDR2 as SQIVND (reference sequence). V dropped 3 bases and J dropped 1 base, with 10 bases sitting between them. CDR3 length: 15 residues. In nucleotides, the CDR3 is TGTGCCAGTAGTATCCCCAAATCGAGCAATCAGCCCCAGCATTTT. Protein sequence: CASSIPKSSNQPQHF.